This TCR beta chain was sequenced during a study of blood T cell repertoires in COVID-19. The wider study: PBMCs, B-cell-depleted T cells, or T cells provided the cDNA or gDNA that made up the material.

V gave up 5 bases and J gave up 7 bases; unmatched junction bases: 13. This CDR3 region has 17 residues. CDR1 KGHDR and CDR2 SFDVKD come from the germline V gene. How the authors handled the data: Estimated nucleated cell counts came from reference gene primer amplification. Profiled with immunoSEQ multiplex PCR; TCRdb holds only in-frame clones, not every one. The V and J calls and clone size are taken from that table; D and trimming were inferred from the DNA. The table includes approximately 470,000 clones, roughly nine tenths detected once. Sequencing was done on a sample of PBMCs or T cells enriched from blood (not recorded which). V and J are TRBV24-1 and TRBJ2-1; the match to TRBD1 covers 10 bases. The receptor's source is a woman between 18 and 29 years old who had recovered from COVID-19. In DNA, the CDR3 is TGTGCCACCAGTGCCCCGTCGGGACAGGGGTTTGGGAATGAGCAGTTCTTC. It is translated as CATSAPSGQGFGNEQFF.